This T cell receptor beta chain was observed in a study of CD8 T cells in Susac syndrome. This CDR3 region has 14 residues. The V and J ends lost 4 bases and 6 bases respectively, with 14 bases between them. Per the germline V gene, CDR1 is SGHKS and CDR2 is YYEKEE (reference sequence). Whole-study results and caveats: It was acknowledged by the study that relatively few individuals were included in its TCR sequencing and HLA analysis.

High-throughput TCR beta sequencing covered peripheral CD8+ and CD4+ T cells. The multiple sclerosis controls were treatment-naive patients affected by stable or active relapsing-remitting disease. The authors reverse transcribed roughly 0.5 to 1 ug RNA with random hexamers. The authors amplified TCR beta CDR3 across 54 Vbeta and 13 Jbeta using immunoSEQ multiplex PCR. TCRdb fed the immunoSEQ multiplex PCR reads into MiXCR, producing one record per CDR3 protein. The data contain approximately 76,000 distinct CDR3 sequences, about 95% of them singletons. Note on this clonotype: Its antigen remains unidentified.

The chain links TRBV5-5 to TRBJ2-4; D not resolved. Sequenced input: CD8+ T cells from PBMCs. The TCR was taken from a human donor with multiple sclerosis. The CDR3 protein is CASSLEKILNIQYF. CDR3 bases: TGTGCCAGCAGCCTGGAAAAGATTTTAAACATTCAGTACTTC.